These 20 T cell receptor beta chains share one sample of origin, sequenced in a study of OX40 agonist ivuxolimab in advanced cancers. Sequencing used immunoSEQ multiplex PCR; TCRdb keeps in-frame clones, though not all of them. The repertoire holds 45,000 to 50,000 clones, approximately 90% seen once, with just over 50% in the top ten. The sample was CD4+ or CD8+ T cells sorted from blood, taken in a trial of the OX40 agonist ivuxolimab. The receptor source for this set is an adult with an advanced solid tumor such as melanoma, head and neck, liver or kidney cancer.

V and J are TRBV30 and TRBJ2-7, with TRBD2 identical over 10 bases. J gave up 7 bases and V 5 bases, and 8 bases lay outside the gene matches. This CDR3 contains 13 residues. Germline lookup yields CDR1 GTSNPN and CDR2 SVGIG (reference sequence). CDR3 coding DNA: TGTGCCTGGGCGGGACTAGCGACGGGGGAGCAGTACTTC. Amino acids: CAWAGLATGEQYF.

CDR3 residues: CASGTSGGVAQQYF. CDR3 bases: TGTGCCTCGGGGACCTCGGGCGGGGTCGCCCAGCAGTACTTC. This chain joins TRBV6-6 and TRBJ2-7; D perhaps matches TRBD2 (6 bases). Germline CDR1 MNHNY, CDR2 SVGAGI (reference sequence). V was cut by 11 bases and J by 8 bases, with 25 bases left in between. The CDR3 runs to 14 residues.

The chain has TRBV5-1 and TRBJ2-1, with a possible D match to TRBD2 (6 bases). The germline V gene encodes CDR1 SGHRS and CDR2 YFSETQ. The CDR3 runs 18 residues. With 5 bases removed from V and 5 bases from J, the gap between germline ends came to 26 bases. The CDR3 is CASRGRVGEAHPNNEQFF. In DNA form, the CDR3 reads TGCGCCAGCAGGGGTAGGGTAGGGGAGGCCCACCCTAACAATGAGCAGTTCTTC. Drawing the rest from reference TRBV5-1 and TRBJ2-1, the complete variable domain is KAGVTQTPRYLIKTRGQQVTLSCSPISGHRSVSWYQQTPGQGLQFLFEYFSETQRNKGNFPGRFSGRQFSNSRSEMNVSTLELGDSALYLCASRGRVGEAHPNNEQFFGPGTRLTVL.

The chain uses TRBV4-1 and TRBJ1-2; 9 bases map to TRBD1. J gave up 2 bases and V 3 bases, and 7 bases lay outside the gene matches. The V gene's germline CDR1 is MGHRA and CDR2 YSYEKL. The CDR3 covers 16 residues. The CDR3 coding sequence is TGCGCCAGCAGCCAGAGGACAGGGGCGTCCAACTATGGCTACACCTTC. It is translated as CASSQRTGASNYGYTF.

Comments on this clone: A junction end diverges from the germline sequence, so it may reflect a read error. The CDR3 sequence: CASSLGSPDAYEQYF. The CDR3 bases are TGTGCTAGCAGCTTAGGGTCACCTGACGCCTACGAGCAGTACTTC. V is TRBV7-7 and J is TRBJ2-7, with D unresolved. The germline gives CDR1 SSHAT, CDR2 FNYEAQ (reference sequence). The CDR3 is made up of 15 amino acids.

The chain is built from TRBV29-1 and TRBJ2-2, with D possibly TRBD1 on 5 matching bases. The CDR3 runs 13 residues. The germline CDR1 and CDR2 sequences are SQVTM and ANQGSEA. V gave up 4 bases and J gave up 6 bases, with 12 bases separating them. CDR3 residues: CSVGGHNAGELFF. The CDR3 coding sequence is TGCAGCGTTGGGGGCCATAACGCCGGGGAGCTGTTTTTT.

The chain has TRBV5-1 and TRBJ2-5, with 9 bases matching TRBD1. CDR1 is SGHRS, CDR2 YFSETQ, per germline. The CDR3 consists of 17 residues. The ends lost 4 bases at V and 5 bases at J; junction bases unmatched: 15. The CDR3 protein is CASSTGGTGQELETQYF. DNA of the CDR3: TGCGCCAGCAGCACGGGCGGGACAGGGCAGGAGCTGGAGACCCAGTACTTC.

The sample holds one count of this clone. The chain links TRBV27 to TRBJ2-3; possible D gene TRBD1, 5 bases. Trimming took 4 bases from V and 1 from J, leaving 18 bases between them. CDR1 and CDR2 (germline): MNHEY, SMNVEV (reference sequence). The CDR3 runs 17 residues. CDR3 amino acids: CASSSLGHLSGTDTQYF. CDR3 sequence (DNA): TGTGCCAGCAGTTCCCTGGGGCACCTTTCGGGCACAGATACGCAGTATTTT.

The chain recombines TRBV6-1 with TRBJ2-4, with TRBD1 matching 7 bases. Germline V gene sequence: CDR1 MNHNS, CDR2 SASEGT. V dropped 6 bases and J dropped 5; count of bases not matched to a gene: 4. The CDR3 spans 13 residues. The CDR3 loop reads CASRSGTENIQYF. The CDR3 DNA reads TGTGCCAGCAGGTCCGGGACAGAAAACATTCAGTACTTC.

This clone was recorded once. The V and J genes are TRBV25-1 and TRBJ2-5; possibly TRBD2 for D (6 bases). Germline values: CDR1 MGHDK, CDR2 SYGVNS. V shed 8 bases and J shed 5 bases, with 18 bases lying between them. This CDR3 region has 14 residues. In DNA, the CDR3 is TGTGCCAGCGGCCTCGCTGGAGGGTTGGAGACCCAGTACTTC. Residues: CASGLAGGLETQYF.

Of note for this clone: At one boundary the junction diverges from the germline segment, which might be a read error. J is TRBJ1-2 and V is TRBV28; 9 nucleotides line up with TRBD1. Looked up from germline, CDR1 is MDHEN and CDR2 is SYDVKM. The CDR3 covers 16 residues. The chain's CDR3 is CATTGGDQGYELWLLF. The CDR3 coding sequence is TGTGCCACAACAGGGGGCGATCAGGGATACGAACTATGGCTGCTCTTC.

The chain links TRBV9 to TRBJ1-2, with D possibly TRBD1 on 5 matching bases. V lost 3 bases, J lost 8 bases, and 26 bases lay in between. Germline loops: CDR1 SGDLS, CDR2 YYNGEE. There are 17 residues in the CDR3. The CDR3 DNA sequence: TGTGCCAGCAGCGCCCGGTTCGGGGGGGGTGGAGGGGACGGCTACACCTTC. Translation gives CASSARFGGGGGDGYTF.

CDR3 sequence: CASSQGEASVEKLFF. The CDR3 DNA sequence: TGTGCCAGTAGTCAGGGGGAGGCTTCGGTGGAAAAACTGTTTTTT. The chain uses TRBV19 and TRBJ1-4, with 7 nucleotides matching TRBD1. V shed 5 bases and J 8 bases; nucleotides not matched to a gene: 11. Per germline, CDR1 LNHDA and CDR2 SQIVND (reference sequence). The CDR3 has 15 amino acids. Together with reference TRBV19 and TRBJ1-4, the CDR3 gives the full variable domain: DGGITQSPKYLFRKEGQNVTLSCEQNLNHDAMYWYRQDPGQGLRLIYYSQIVNDFQKGDIAEGYSVSREKKESFPLTVTSAQKNPTAFYLCASSQGEASVEKLFFGSGTQLSVL.

The chain combines TRBV4-1 with TRBJ1-1; TRBD1 is a possible D gene (6 bases). The CDR3 spans 18 residues. Germline CDR1 reads MGHRA; CDR2 reads YSYEKL. Trimming removed 1 base at V and 0 bases at J, with 18 bases between. CDR3 coding DNA: TGCGCCAGCAGCCAAGGTCAGGGTGGGGGGCATGTGAACACTGAAGCTTTCTTT. This sequence encodes CASSQGQGGGHVNTEAFF.

CDR3 sequence reads: CASRDRTGTGANEQYF. Written as DNA, the CDR3 is TGCGCCAGCCGCGACCGTACCGGGACAGGGGCCAACGAGCAGTACTTC. The chain joins TRBV10-2 to TRBJ2-7; 10 bases are a match to TRBD1. V shed 8 bases, J shed 5 bases, and the junction held 15 bases outside the gene matches. CDR1 WSHSY and CDR2 SAAADI come from the germline V gene. This CDR3 region has 16 residues.

This CDR3 is CASSPGINQPQHF. The CDR3 DNA is TGTGCCAGCAGTCCGGGGATCAATCAGCCCCAGCATTTT. The V call is TRBV6-5, the J call TRBJ1-5; no definite D call. The germline V gene encodes CDR1 MNHEY and CDR2 SVGAGI. CDR3 size: 13 residues. Deletions cut 5 bases from V and 3 bases from J, with 8 bases between.

The chain carries TRBV28 and TRBJ1-1, with D possibly TRBD1 on 5 matching bases. This CDR3 is 13 amino acids long. V lost 9 bases and J lost 1, with 12 bases in between. Germline V lookup: CDR1 MDHEN, CDR2 SYDVKM. The CDR3 bases are TGTGCCAGTTACTTAACAGGGAACACTGAAGCTTTCTTT. The encoded protein is CASYLTGNTEAFF.

The chain links TRBV6-5 to TRBJ2-7, with a weak D call TRBD1 (5 bases). The germline V and J ends were trimmed by 5 bases and 6 bases, with 17 bases remaining between them. The CDR3 is made up of 14 amino acids. From germline, CDR1 is MNHEY and CDR2 SVGAGI. Written as DNA, the CDR3 is TGTGCCAGCAGTCCCCCGACAAGGGGCGCCGAGCAGTACTTC. Its protein product is CASSPPTRGAEQYF.

This CDR3 reads CASSFWGAQETQYF. The CDR3 DNA sequence: TGTGCCAGCAGTTTCTGGGGGGCCCAAGAGACCCAGTACTTC. The chain employs TRBV28 and TRBJ2-5; D assignment may be TRBD1 or TRBD2 (6 bases each). This CDR3 comprises 14 residues. Trimming shortened V by 3 bases and J by 1 base, and 9 bases separated the two germline ends. The germline V gene encodes CDR1 MDHEN and CDR2 SYDVKM.

This chain links TRBV5-1 with TRBJ1-6, with D tentatively TRBD1 (5 bases). This CDR3 contains 16 residues. With 4 bases removed from V and 5 bases from J, the gap between germline ends came to 16 bases. The germline CDR1 and CDR2 sequences are SGHRS and YFSETQ. CDR3 sequence reads: CASSLLGGMNNSPLHF. The DNA for the CDR3 is TGCGCCAGCAGCCTGCTCGGGGGTATGAATAATTCACCCCTCCACTTT.